Sequencing of this TCR beta chain was carried out in a study of control samples from healthy donors and cancer patients (dated by TCRdb to about 2020). The library was built by means of the immunoSEQ multiplex PCR assay. Drawn from immuneACCESS, this table holds only the in-frame rearrangements with V and J called that TCRdb kept. Clones are partly lost; checked studies trace under half to an unresolved V gene and leave the rest unexplained. Recorded for this sample are 85,000 to 90,000 clones; around 86% of them occurred a single time. The ten largest clones represent 21% of the sample. CDR1 SGHRS and CDR2 YFSETQ were looked up in the germline V gene. The junction shows trimming of 2 bases on V and 1 base on J, and the gene matches do not reach 9 bases of it. The CDR3 spans 19 residues, from the cysteine through the phenylalanine. Only the CDR3 portion is preserved as DNA: 57 bases, with reading frame beginning at the first base.

Concerning this clone itself: Its antigen is not yet known. Base qualities are not recorded, but no much larger clone differs from it by a single base.

Sample: blood. The rearranged chain carries TRBV5-1 and TRBJ2-1, with TRBD2 matching 13 junction bases. This TCR came from a man aged 30 to 45 in good health. The CDR3 here reads CASSLAPTSGGASYNEQFF. The nucleotide sequence reads as follows: TGCGCCAGCAGCTTAGCCCCTACTAGCGGGGGGGCGTCCTACAATGAGCAGTTCTTC.